These T cell receptor beta chains were read from a single sample in a study of immune cell composition in non-small cell lung cancer. Produced via immunoSEQ multiplex PCR; TCRdb's table is partial and in-frame only. The repertoire holds over 12,000 clones, with approximately 69% as singletons. Specimen: lung tumor tissue. These receptors were collected from a human donor with non-small cell lung cancer. Both conserved end residues are part of each CDR3.

>TRBV5-1|TRBJ2-1
CASSFTSGTNNEQFF
>TRBV5-6|TRBJ2-7
CASSRRTGGYEQYF
>TRBV2|TRBJ1-3
CASSYRLRSGNTIYF
>TRBV2|TRBJ1-6
CASSEIVSGSSPLHF
>TRBV4-3|TRBJ2-1
CASSQDLAGGSNEQFF
>TRBV5-1|TRBJ1-2
CASSLGVTYGYTF
>TRBV29-1|TRBJ2-3
CSYRGLSTDTQYF
>TRBV6-5|TRBJ2-7
CASRTDWAEAYEQYF
>TRBV27|TRBJ1-2
CASRLTGTDGYTF
>TRBV19|TRBJ2-5
CASSGGAKTQYF
>TRBV18|TRBJ2-7
CASSLGTGGPYEQYF
>TRBV6-1|TRBJ2-7
CASFLPYEQYF